This entry is about one TCR beta chain. Its cognate antigen is unknown. The sample contains more than one DNA sequence encoding this CDR3. Sequenced by immunoSEQ multiplex PCR; TCRdb stores in-frame clones only, minus some. Of a few million clones listed, over 90% are singletons. The CDR3 length is 13 residues. Germline CDR1 is SQVTM and CDR2 is ANQGSEA. Between the trimmed V and J ends, which lost 6 bases and 2 bases, there was a span of 12 bases. Caucasian adults residing in Nashville, Tennessee made up all the donors. These data belong to a study of shared clonotypes between healthy human individuals. The study, taken as a whole, reports: As a rule, naive subsets had a larger estimated richness than memory subsets.

This sequence was found in a man in his late teens or twenties in good health. Some clones in this sample may be carry-over from other donors' samples. Sequenced: naive CD4+ T cells from PBMCs. Sample subset: CD45RA+ positively selected. This sequence joins TRBV29-1 and TRBJ2-3, with D maybe TRBD1 (7 bases). This chain's CDR3 is CSVAGQTTDTQYF. DNA for the CDR3: TGCAGCGTGGCGGGACAGACCACAGATACGCAGTATTTT.